This T cell receptor beta chain emerged from a study of cytomegalovirus exposure and HLA in healthy donors. Study-level points and caveats: Cytomegalovirus status, reportedly, was diagnosed with high specificity and sensitivity by the classifier. Some TCR beta chains (about 180 of them) were listed as cytomegalovirus-associated.

A remark on this clone: Antigen unknown.

Primers for the PCR totalled 60 Vbeta and 13 Jbeta. Measured with immunoSEQ multiplex PCR; TCRdb has only the in-frame clones, and not every one. The sample has about 200,000 clones; roughly 80% are singletons. The sequencing sample was made of PBMCs. This TCR was sampled from a male donor in good health and CMV-seronegative.

Here the CDR3 DNA reads TGTGCCAGCAGCTTTGCCGGGGCTGAAGCTTTCTTT. Protein sequence: CASSFAGAEAFF. This sequence joins TRBV5-4 and TRBJ1-1, with unresolved D. CDR1 and CDR2 from the germline V gene are SGHNT and YYREEE (reference sequence). V lost 2 bases and J lost 6, with 8 bases in between. The CDR3 has 12 residues.